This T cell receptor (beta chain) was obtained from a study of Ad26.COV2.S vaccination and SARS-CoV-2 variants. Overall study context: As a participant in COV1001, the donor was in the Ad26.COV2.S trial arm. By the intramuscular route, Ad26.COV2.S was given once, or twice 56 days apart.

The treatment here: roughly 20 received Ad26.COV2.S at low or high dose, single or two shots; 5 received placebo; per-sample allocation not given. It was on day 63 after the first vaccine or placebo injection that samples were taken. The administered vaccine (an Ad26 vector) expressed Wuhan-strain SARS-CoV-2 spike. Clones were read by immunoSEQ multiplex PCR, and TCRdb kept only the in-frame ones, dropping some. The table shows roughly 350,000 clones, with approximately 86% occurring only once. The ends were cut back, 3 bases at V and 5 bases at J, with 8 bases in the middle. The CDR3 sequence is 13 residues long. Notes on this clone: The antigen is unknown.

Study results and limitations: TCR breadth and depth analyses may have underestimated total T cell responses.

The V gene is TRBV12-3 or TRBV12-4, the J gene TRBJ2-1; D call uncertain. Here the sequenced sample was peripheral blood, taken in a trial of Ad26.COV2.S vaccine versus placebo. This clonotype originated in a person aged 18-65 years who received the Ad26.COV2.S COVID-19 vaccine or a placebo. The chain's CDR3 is CASSFKGDNEQFF. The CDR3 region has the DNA TGTGCCAGCAGTTTCAAGGGCGACAATGAGCAGTTCTTC.